This T cell receptor beta chain was documented in a study of technical replicates of blood from several donors. This clone was picked up one time. The V gene's germline CDR1 is SGHTA and CDR2 FQGNSA. The CDR3 is made up of 14 amino acids. Between the trimmed V and J ends, which lost 3 bases and 2 bases, there was a span of 11 bases. Sequenced by immunoSEQ multiplex PCR; TCRdb stores in-frame clones only, minus some. The profile covers about 61,000 clones, with approximately 89% appearing a single time and over 4.5% taken by the ten largest. This sequence originates from a human donor in good health. Some clones in this sample may be carry-over from other donors' samples. What was sequenced was PBMCs. The rearrangement joins TRBV7-2 to TRBJ2-7, with D perhaps TRBD2 (7 bases). The CDR3 nucleotides are TGTGCCAGCAGCTTTGGGGGGGCTCCCTACGAGCAGTACTTC. It yields the protein CASSFGGAPYEQYF.